This TCR beta chain was sequenced in a study of OX40 agonist ivuxolimab in advanced cancers. Study-level findings and limits: Low levels of normalized T-cell clonal expansion also appeared in some nonresponders. The investigators did not determine what antigen specificity the expanded peripheral T cells had. Patients with a partial response at 0.1-3.0 mg/kg had among the lowest clonal expansion. Both CD4+ and CD8+ T cell populations in blood had undergone clonal expansion by week 6 at 0.1 to 3.0 mg/kg.

The repertoire was sequenced with immunoSEQ multiplex PCR; TCRdb's copy has only in-frame clones and lacks some. The sample carries 90,000 to 100,000 clones, about 80% recorded once. About this clone: Its target is unknown.

Here the sequenced sample was CD4+ or CD8+ T cells sorted from blood, taken in a trial of the OX40 agonist ivuxolimab. The TCR was taken from an adult with an advanced solid tumor such as melanoma, head and neck, liver or kidney cancer.

For the CDR3, the DNA is TGTGCCAGCAGTTTATCGAGGACAGGGGGGACAGATACGCAGTATTTT. Translation: CASSLSRTGGTDTQYF. The rearrangement links TRBV27 to TRBJ2-3; TRBD1 aligns across 10 bases. V gave up 0 bases and J gave up 3 bases; unmatched junction bases: 3. The CDR3 totals 16 residues. Germline-derived CDR1 and CDR2 are MNHEY and SMNVEV (reference sequence).